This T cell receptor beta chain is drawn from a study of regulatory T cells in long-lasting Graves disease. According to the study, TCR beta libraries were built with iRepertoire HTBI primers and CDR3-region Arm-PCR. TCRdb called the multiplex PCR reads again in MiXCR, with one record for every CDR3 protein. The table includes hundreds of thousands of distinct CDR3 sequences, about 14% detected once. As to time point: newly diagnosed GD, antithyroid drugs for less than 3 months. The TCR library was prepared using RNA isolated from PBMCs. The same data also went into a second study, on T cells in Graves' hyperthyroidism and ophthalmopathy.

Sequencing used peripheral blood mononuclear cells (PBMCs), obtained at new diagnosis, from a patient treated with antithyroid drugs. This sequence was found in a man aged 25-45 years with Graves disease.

CDR3 amino acids: CASSLWTGPYQETQYF. CDR3 sequence (DNA): TGTGCCAGCAGCTTGTGGACAGGGCCTTACCAAGAGACCCAGTACTTC. V is TRBV5-6 and J is TRBJ2-5; 8 bases map to TRBD1. Germline V gene data show CDR1 as SGHDT and CDR2 as YYEEEE. The CDR3 totals 16 residues. V shed 1 base, J shed 0 bases, and the junction held 5 bases outside the gene matches.